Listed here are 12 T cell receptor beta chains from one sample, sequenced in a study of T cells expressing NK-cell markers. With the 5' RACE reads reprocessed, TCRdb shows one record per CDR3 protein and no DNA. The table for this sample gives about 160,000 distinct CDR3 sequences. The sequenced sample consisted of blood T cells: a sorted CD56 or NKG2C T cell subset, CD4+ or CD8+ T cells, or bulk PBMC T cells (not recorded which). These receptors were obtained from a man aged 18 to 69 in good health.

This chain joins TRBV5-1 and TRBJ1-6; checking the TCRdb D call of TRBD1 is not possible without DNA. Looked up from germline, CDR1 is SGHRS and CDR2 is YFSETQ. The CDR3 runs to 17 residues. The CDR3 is CASSSGPTGAYNSPLHF.

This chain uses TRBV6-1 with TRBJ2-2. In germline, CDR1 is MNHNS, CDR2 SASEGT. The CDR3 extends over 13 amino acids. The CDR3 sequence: CASSPTPDGELFF.

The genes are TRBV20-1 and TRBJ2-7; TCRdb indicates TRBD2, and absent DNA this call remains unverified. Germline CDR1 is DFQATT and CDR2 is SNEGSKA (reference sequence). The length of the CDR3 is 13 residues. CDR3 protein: CSLLGTSSYEQYF.

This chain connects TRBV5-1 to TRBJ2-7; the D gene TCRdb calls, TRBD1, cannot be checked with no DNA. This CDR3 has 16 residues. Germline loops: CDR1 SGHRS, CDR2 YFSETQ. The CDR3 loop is CASSYRTGANSYEQYF.

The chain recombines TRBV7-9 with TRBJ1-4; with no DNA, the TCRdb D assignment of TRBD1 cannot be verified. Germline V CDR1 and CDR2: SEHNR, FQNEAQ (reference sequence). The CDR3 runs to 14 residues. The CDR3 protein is CASSPTGAREKLFF.

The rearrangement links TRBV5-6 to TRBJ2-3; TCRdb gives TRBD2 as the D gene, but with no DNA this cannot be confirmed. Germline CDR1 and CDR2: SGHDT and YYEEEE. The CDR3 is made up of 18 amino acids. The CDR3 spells CASSLASWSGGRTDTQYF.

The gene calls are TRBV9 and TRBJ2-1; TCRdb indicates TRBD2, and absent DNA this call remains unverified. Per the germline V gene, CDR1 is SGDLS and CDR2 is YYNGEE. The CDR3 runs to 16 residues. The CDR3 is CASSPLGGGVDNEQFF.

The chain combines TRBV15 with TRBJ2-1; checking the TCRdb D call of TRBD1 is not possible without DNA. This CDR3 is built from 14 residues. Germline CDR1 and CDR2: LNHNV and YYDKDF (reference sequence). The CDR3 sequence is CATGTGVDYNEQFF.

The CDR3 protein is CASSVGGDISTDTQYF. The J gene is TRBJ2-3, the V gene TRBV9; the D call from TCRdb, TRBD1, cannot be confirmed without DNA. Germline-derived CDR1 and CDR2 are SGDLS and YYNGEE. There are 16 residues in the CDR3.

CDR3: CASSLVSDSEEQYF. The rearrangement uses TRBV27 and TRBJ2-7; the D call from TCRdb, TRBD1, cannot be confirmed without DNA. In germline, CDR1 is MNHEY, CDR2 SMNVEV (reference sequence). The CDR3 has 14 amino acids.

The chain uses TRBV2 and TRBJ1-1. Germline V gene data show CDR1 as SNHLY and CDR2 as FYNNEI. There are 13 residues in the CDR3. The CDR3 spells CASRDFLGTEAFF.

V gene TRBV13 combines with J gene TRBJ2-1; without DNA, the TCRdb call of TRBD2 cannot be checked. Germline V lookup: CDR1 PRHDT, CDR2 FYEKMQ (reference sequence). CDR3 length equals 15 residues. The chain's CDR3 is CASSKNSGSYNEQFF.